A single sample is the source of the 25 T cell receptor beta chains below, sequenced in a study of control samples from healthy donors and cancer patients. Data came from immunoSEQ multiplex PCR; TCRdb stores just in-frame clones and leaves some out. The table records some 160,000 clones, approximately 88% of them present only once. The sequencing sample was made of blood. The receptors shown here come from a man younger than 40 in good health.

The chain couples TRBV4-3 to TRBJ2-2; 10 bases fit TRBD2. Trimming removed 1 base from V and 6 bases from J; junction bases left unmatched: 5. The CDR3 sequence is 16 residues long. Germline CDR1 is LGHNA and CDR2 is YSLEER. The CDR3 is CASSQASLAGAGELFF. The CDR3 DNA reads as TGCGCCAGCAGCCAAGCAAGTCTAGCGGGGGCCGGGGAGCTGTTTTTT.

This rearrangement joins TRBV14 to TRBJ2-3, with D hard to call. The CDR3 length is 15 residues. Germline V lookup: CDR1 SGHDN, CDR2 FVKESK. V shed 0 bases and J shed 0 bases, with 7 bases lying between them. The chain's CDR3 is CASSQEVASTDTQYF. CDR3 DNA sequence: TGTGCCAGCAGCCAAGAAGTAGCTAGCACAGATACGCAGTATTTT.

The J gene is TRBJ1-2, the V gene TRBV10-3, with 7 bases matching TRBD1. The CDR3 runs 13 residues. The trim removed 6 bases at V and 4 bases at J, leaving 5 bases unmatched. The V gene's germline CDR1 is ENHRY and CDR2 SYGVKD. CDR3 coding DNA: TGTGCCATCAGCGGGACAGAAACCTATGGCTACACCTTC. Residues: CAISGTETYGYTF.

This chain connects TRBV27 to TRBJ2-7; tentatively, D is TRBD2 (5 bases). The V gene lost 5 bases and the J gene lost 1 base, with 9 bases spanning the gap. This CDR3 has 13 amino acids. Looked up from germline, CDR1 is MNHEY and CDR2 is SMNVEV (reference sequence). CDR3 DNA sequence: TGTGCCAGCAGTGAGGGCATGTCCTACGAGCAGTACTTC. Translation: CASSEGMSYEQYF.

J is TRBJ2-7 and V is TRBV12-5; D is undetermined. The CDR3 covers 14 residues. CDR1 is LGHNT and CDR2 is FRNRAP in the germline V gene. Between the trimmed V and J ends, which lost 2 bases and 1 base, there was a span of 9 bases. Written as DNA, the CDR3 is TGTGCTAGTGGTTTGTCCTCACTTTCCTACGAGCAGTACTTC. Translation gives CASGLSSLSYEQYF.

The chain links TRBV7-8 to TRBJ2-7; 9 bases fit TRBD2. The CDR3 contains 16 residues. V shed 5 bases and J 4 bases; nucleotides not matched to a gene: 12. Germline CDR1 reads SGHVS; CDR2 reads FQNEAQ. As DNA, the CDR3 is TGTGCCAGCAGCCCCCCTGAGGGGCTAGCGGGGTACGAGCAGTACTTC. Translation: CASSPPEGLAGYEQYF.

Notes on this clone: Germline is not matched at one junction end, which may reflect a read error. This chain links TRBV7-7 with TRBJ2-5; D remains unclear. Germline CDR1 is SSHAT and CDR2 is FNYEAQ (reference sequence). The CDR3 runs to 14 residues. The CDR3 loop is CASSLIGFQETQYF. The CDR3 coding sequence is TGTGCTAGCAGCTTAATAGGGTTCCAAGAGACCCAGTACTTC.

The V gene is TRBV11-2, the J gene TRBJ2-5, with D unresolved. The length of the CDR3 is 14 residues. The ends were cut back, 4 bases at V and 0 bases at J, with 9 bases in the middle. CDR1 and CDR2 from the germline V gene are SGHAT and FQNNGV. CDR3 protein: CASSSYKNQETQYF. CDR3 nucleotide sequence: TGTGCCAGCAGCTCCTACAAGAACCAAGAGACCCAGTACTTC.

This chain connects TRBV4-3 to TRBJ2-7; D may be TRBD1 (5 bases). The V gene lost 3 bases and the J gene lost 0 bases, with 6 bases spanning the gap. The CDR3 runs to 13 residues. Germline CDR1 reads LGHNA; CDR2 reads YSLEER. The CDR3 loop is CASSQDTSYEQYF. DNA of the CDR3: TGCGCCAGCAGCCAGGACACCTCCTACGAGCAGTACTTC.

The chain couples TRBV7-9 to TRBJ1-3; no clear D gene. CDR1 and CDR2 from the germline V gene are SEHNR and FQNEAQ (reference sequence). V gave up 1 base and J gave up 0 bases, with 13 bases separating them. The CDR3 has 17 amino acids. CDR3 nucleotides: TGTGCCAGCAGCTTAGAAGTTAGTGGGAGCTCTGGAAACACCATATATTTT. Translated, it gives CASSLEVSGSSGNTIYF.

The chain employs TRBV19 and TRBJ2-3; the match to TRBD2 covers 15 bases. The germline V gene encodes CDR1 LNHDA and CDR2 SQIVND (reference sequence). V dropped 7 bases and J dropped 3; count of bases not matched to a gene: 8. The CDR3 is made up of 17 amino acids. The CDR3 spells CASKNTGTSGGTDTQYF. The CDR3 bases are TGTGCCAGTAAAAACACCGGGACTAGCGGGGGGACAGATACGCAGTATTTT.

The gene calls are TRBV25-1 and TRBJ1-1; TRBD1 is a possible D gene (5 bases). The CDR3 totals 13 residues. The V and J ends lost 2 bases and 8 bases respectively, with 12 bases between them. Germline loops: CDR1 MGHDK, CDR2 SYGVNS. The CDR3 is CASSEGEAGEAFF. The CDR3 DNA reads TGTGCCAGCAGTGAAGGGGAGGCAGGGGAAGCTTTCTTT.

The V call is TRBV11-3, the J call TRBJ2-2, with TRBD1 as a possible D gene (5 bases). V was cut by 5 bases and J by 1 base, with 8 bases left in between. This CDR3 has 14 amino acids. CDR1 is SGHNT and CDR2 is YENEEA in the germline V gene. CDR3 DNA: TGTGCCAGCAGCCCTAGGGGGAACACCGGGGAGCTGTTTTTT. Residues: CASSPRGNTGELFF.

The V call is TRBV19, the J call TRBJ1-5; D gene uncertain. The CDR3 covers 17 residues. Germline lookup yields CDR1 LNHDA and CDR2 SQIVND (reference sequence). The V gene lost 1 base and the J gene lost 4 bases, with 17 bases spanning the gap. For the CDR3, the DNA is TGTGCCAGTAGTATAGGTCGTGGGAACAAGCTAAATCAGCCCCAGCATTTT. This codes for CASSIGRGNKLNQPQHF.

The chain links TRBV12-3 or TRBV12-4 to TRBJ2-4; D is perhaps TRBD1 (6 bases). The CDR3 length is 13 residues. V was clipped by 6 bases and J by 1 base, with 7 bases between them. The CDR3 sequence: CASRQGAKNIQYF. The CDR3, as DNA: TGTGCCAGCAGGCAGGGGGCCAAAAACATTCAGTACTTC.

The V call is TRBV10-3, the J call TRBJ2-7; D assignment may be TRBD1 or TRBD2 (5 bases each). Germline V CDR1 and CDR2: ENHRY, SYGVKD. Trimming left V 6 bases short and J 2 bases short, with 14 bases between. This CDR3 has 14 residues. This CDR3 reads CAIRPPGAAYEQYF. The CDR3 DNA sequence: TGTGCCATCAGGCCCCCCGGGGCAGCCTACGAGCAGTACTTC.

J is TRBJ1-1 and V is TRBV12-5, with 10 bases lining up with TRBD1. With V trimmed by 3 bases and J by 0 bases, 13 bases remained unmatched. The CDR3 loop spans 19 amino acids. Germline V gene lookup returns CDR1 LGHNT and CDR2 FRNRAP. CDR3 in DNA: TGTGCTAGTGGTTTACTCACTCCGGGACAGGGGCCCTTGAACACTGAAGCTTTCTTT. It specifies CASGLLTPGQGPLNTEAFF. The variable domain in full, completed from reference TRBV12-5 and TRBJ1-1, reads DARVTQTPRHKVTEMGQEVTMRCQPILGHNTVFWYRQTMMQGLELLAYFRNRAPLDDSGMPKDRFSAEMPDATLATLKIQPSEPRDSAVYFCASGLLTPGQGPLNTEAFFGQGTRLTVV.

The chain uses TRBV6-1 and TRBJ1-1; the D gene is possibly TRBD1 (5 bases). With 3 bases removed from V and 1 base from J, the gap between germline ends came to 12 bases. CDR1 MNHNS and CDR2 SASEGT come from the germline V gene. The CDR3 is made up of 15 amino acids. CDR3 in DNA: TGTGCCAGCAGTGATATGGGGGTACAGAACACTGAAGCTTTCTTT. This gives the protein CASSDMGVQNTEAFF.

The chain links TRBV2 to TRBJ2-7; TRBD1 matches 7 bases. With V trimmed by 4 bases and J by 7 bases, 1 base remained unmatched. CDR1 is SNHLY and CDR2 is FYNNEI in the germline V gene. The CDR3 contains 11 residues. CDR3 sequence: CASSGDSEQYF. The CDR3 DNA reads as TGTGCCAGCAGTGGGGACAGTGAGCAGTACTTC.

This chain uses TRBV5-4 with TRBJ1-2; 9 bases match TRBD1. The CDR3 has 17 amino acids. After removal of 0 bases from V and 4 bases from J, the junction contained 10 bases not matched to a gene. CDR1 is SGHNT and CDR2 is YYREEE in the germline V gene (reference sequence). For the CDR3, the DNA is TGTGCCAGCAGCTTGGTGGGGCCGGGACAGGGCACCTATGGCTACACCTTC. Translated: CASSLVGPGQGTYGYTF.

The chain uses TRBV6-5 and TRBJ2-1; 7 bases fit TRBD2. CDR1 and CDR2 (germline): MNHEY, SVGAGI. The CDR3 runs to 14 residues. J was trimmed by 9 bases and V by 7 bases; bases with no gene match: 12. CDR3 coding DNA: TGTGCCAGCACCCCGGGCGGAGGCGGGGGTGAGCAGTTCTTC. It specifies CASTPGGGGGEQFF.

The chain uses TRBV19 and TRBJ2-7, with 14 positions matching TRBD2. Looked up from germline, CDR1 is LNHDA and CDR2 is SQIVND (reference sequence). The CDR3 totals 15 residues. V shed 6 bases and J 6 bases; nucleotides not matched to a gene: 7. This chain's CDR3 is CASSPGTSGSGEQYF. The CDR3 bases are TGTGCCAGTAGCCCCGGGACTAGCGGGAGTGGCGAGCAGTACTTC.

The rearrangement joins TRBV18 to TRBJ1-1; 9 bases are a match to TRBD1. CDR3 length equals 15 residues. Trimming took 6 bases from V and 0 from J; bases not matched to a gene: 5. The germline V gene encodes CDR1 KGHSH and CDR2 LQKENI. CDR3 sequence (DNA): TGTGCCAGCTCTCCAGGACAGGGGTTGAACACTGAAGCTTTCTTT. Translated: CASSPGQGLNTEAFF.

The chain has TRBV29-1 and TRBJ1-1, with D tentatively TRBD1 (5 bases). This CDR3 comprises 13 residues. Germline CDR1 reads SQVTM; CDR2 reads ANQGSEA. Trimming shortened V by 7 bases and J by 4 bases, and 16 bases separated the two germline ends. The CDR3 bases are TGCAGCGGTGCTCGACAGAAGGGCACTGAAGCTTTCTTT. Encoded protein: CSGARQKGTEAFF.

The rearrangement uses TRBV29-1 and TRBJ1-1; TRBD1 is a possible D gene (6 bases). The germline V gene encodes CDR1 SQVTM and CDR2 ANQGSEA. The length of the CDR3 is 13 residues. V was pared by 4 bases and J by 4 bases, with 13 bases between. The CDR3 bases are TGCAGCGTTGGAAGGGGGATTGGCACTGAAGCTTTCTTT. Translation gives CSVGRGIGTEAFF.